The source of this T cell receptor beta chain is a study of blood T cell repertoires in COVID-19. Study background: Nucleic acid was either cDNA or gDNA, and it came from T cells, B-cell-depleted T cells, or PBMCs.

Method: immunoSEQ multiplex PCR; TCRdb's copy keeps in-frame clones and lacks some. The sample shows 70,000 to 100,000 clones, around 85% of them seen only once. Seattle patients were enrolled while actively infected and followed longitudinally. The CDR3 spans 13 residues. V was shortened by 4 bases and J by 6 bases, with 11 bases between the two germline ends. Germline CDR1 SGHRS, CDR2 YFSETQ. The V and J genes are TRBV5-1 and TRBJ2-1; no reliable D call. Sequencing was done on a sample of peripheral blood. This sequence originates from a woman aged 55-70 years with COVID-19, enrolled during active disease. The CDR3 DNA is TGCGCCAGCAGCACCGACACCCGCAATGAGCAGTTCTTC. This sequence encodes CASSTDTRNEQFF.